This T cell receptor (beta chain) was observed in a study of blood T cell repertoires in COVID-19 (dated by TCRdb to the early 2020s). Some background on the complete study: Samples covering the acute and convalescent phases of COVID-19 were provided by collaborators in the United States, Italy and Spain. The prospective study material was composed of cDNA or gDNA derived from T cells, B-cell-depleted T cells, or PBMCs. Where HLA class I and class II types were available, the types were taken from metadata supplied by the sample provider, not from assay-based typing. The samples were drawn from the first 160 participants of the ongoing ImmuneRACE study and from under 1,500 subjects provided by 6 global collaborators. The repertoires were released in a freely available public database meant as a resource for research on the immune response to SARS-CoV-2. The sample metadata nearly always contained a de-identified subject ID, COVID-19 status, age in years and sex. Subjects who had been exposed to COVID-19, were actively infected with it, or had recovered from it provided the deeply sampled blood TCRbeta repertoires that made up the dataset.

Spanning cysteine to phenylalanine, the CDR3 consists of 15 amino acids. Only the CDR3 DNA is retained, 45 bases long and in frame from the first base. Germline trimming amounts to 2 bases on V and 5 bases on J, with 6 as the count of junction bases outside the gene matches. The CDR1 and CDR2 encoded by the germline V gene are MNHNS and SASEGT. Enrolling through a virtual design, the prospective study's participants ranged in age from roughly 18 to 95 years and lived across roughly 23 United States geographic areas. In the prospective study, participants were assigned to cohorts based on the clinical history participants reported in a screening survey and a study questionnaire. Exposed participants were defined as having been in contact with someone with a PCR-confirmed or clinician-diagnosed COVID-19 case within 2 weeks of study entry. In the prospective study, whole blood, serum and a nasopharyngeal or oropharyngeal swab were collected from each participant by mobile phlebotomists. Prospective study participants could optionally give additional blood draws and questionnaires over an approximately two-month period. Blood samples from the prospective study were shipped frozen or at room temperature prior to DNA extraction.

In this sample, this clone turned up once. This receptor's antigen is unknown. It has no much larger one-base neighbor in the sample; base qualities were not kept. TCRbeta CDR3 regions were amplified from genomic DNA by means of the immunoSEQ Assay, a bias-controlled multiplex PCR. As for the original processing: Nucleated cell counts per sample were estimated from amplification of reference gene primers within the assay. To quantify the absolute abundance of each unique TCRbeta CDR3 rearrangement, sequence reads were collapsed and filtered. For each sample, productive Simpson clonality was calculated as the square root of Simpson's diversity index over productive rearrangements. TCRdb re-hosts the immuneACCESS table, in-frame sequences only. Its copies lack some clones; in the studies checked, an unresolved V gene accounts for under half of them, and the cause for the rest is not known. The V and J calls and clone size come from that table; D and trimming were worked out from the DNA. This sample has 130,000 to 150,000 clones in its table, and about four fifths of those were observed once. The ten largest clones add up to around 5.4% of the sample.

General findings and caveats noted by the study authors: How much clinical and demographic metadata was included differed by source and by participant, and the metadata was provided uncurated.

This receptor was identified in a woman aged 45 to 65 who had been exposed to COVID-19. The sequenced sample consisted of PBMCs or T cells enriched from blood (not recorded which). This receptor chain uses TRBV6-1 and TRBJ2-7; TRBD1 matches 10 bases in the middle. The DNA sequence is TGTGCCAGCAGTGAACTGACAGGGGGCCAGGACGAGCAGTACTTC. Its translation reads: CASSELTGGQDEQYF.